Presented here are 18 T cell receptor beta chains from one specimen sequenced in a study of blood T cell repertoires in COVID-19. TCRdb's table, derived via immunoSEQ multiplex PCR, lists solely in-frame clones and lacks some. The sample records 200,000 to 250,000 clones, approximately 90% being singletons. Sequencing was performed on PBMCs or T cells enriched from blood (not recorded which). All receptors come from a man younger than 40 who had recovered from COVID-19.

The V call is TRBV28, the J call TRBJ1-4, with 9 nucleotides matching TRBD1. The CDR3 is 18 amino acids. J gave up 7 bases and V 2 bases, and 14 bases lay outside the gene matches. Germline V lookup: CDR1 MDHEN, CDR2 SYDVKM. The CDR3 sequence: CASSLGPNRGRSGEKLFF. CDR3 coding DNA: TGTGCCAGCAGTTTAGGACCTAACAGGGGGCGCTCGGGTGAAAAACTGTTTTTT.

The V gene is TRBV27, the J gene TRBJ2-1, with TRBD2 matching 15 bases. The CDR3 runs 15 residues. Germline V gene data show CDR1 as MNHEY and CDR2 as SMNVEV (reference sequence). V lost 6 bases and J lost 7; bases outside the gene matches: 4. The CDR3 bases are TGTGCCAGCAGCCTCGGGACTAGCGGGGGGAATGAGCAGTTCTTC. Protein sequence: CASSLGTSGGNEQFF.

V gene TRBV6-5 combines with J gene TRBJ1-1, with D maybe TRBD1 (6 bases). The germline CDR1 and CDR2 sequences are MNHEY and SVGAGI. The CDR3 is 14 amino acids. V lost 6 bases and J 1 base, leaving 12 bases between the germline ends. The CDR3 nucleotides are TGTGCCAGCAGAGCAATGGACAGGAACACTGAAGCTTTCTTT. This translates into CASRAMDRNTEAFF.

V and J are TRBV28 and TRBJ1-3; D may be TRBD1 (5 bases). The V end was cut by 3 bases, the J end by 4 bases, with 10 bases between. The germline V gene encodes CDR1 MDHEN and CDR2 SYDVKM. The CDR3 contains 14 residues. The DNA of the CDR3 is TGTGCCAGCAGTTTCGGGGGTACGGGAAACACCATATATTTT. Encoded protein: CASSFGGTGNTIYF.

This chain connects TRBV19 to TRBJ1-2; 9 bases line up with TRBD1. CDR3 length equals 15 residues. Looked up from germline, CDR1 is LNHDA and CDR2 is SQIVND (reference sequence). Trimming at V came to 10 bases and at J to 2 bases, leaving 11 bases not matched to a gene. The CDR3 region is CAIRQGVNLNYGYTF. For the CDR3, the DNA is TGTGCCATACGACAGGGGGTAAACTTAAACTATGGCTACACCTTC.

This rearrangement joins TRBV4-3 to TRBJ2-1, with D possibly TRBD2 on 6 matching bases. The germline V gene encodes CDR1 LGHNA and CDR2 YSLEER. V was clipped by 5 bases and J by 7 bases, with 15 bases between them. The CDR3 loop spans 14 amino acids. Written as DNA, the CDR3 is TGCGCCAGCAGCGCCGGGACTTTGACTAATGAGCAGTTCTTC. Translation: CASSAGTLTNEQFF.

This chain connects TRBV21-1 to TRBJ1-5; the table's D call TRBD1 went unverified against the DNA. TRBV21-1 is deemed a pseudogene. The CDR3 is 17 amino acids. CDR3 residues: CASSKGTGGYSNQPQHF. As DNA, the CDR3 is TGTGCCAGCAGCAAAGGGACAGGGGGATATAGCAATCAGCCCCAGCATTTT.

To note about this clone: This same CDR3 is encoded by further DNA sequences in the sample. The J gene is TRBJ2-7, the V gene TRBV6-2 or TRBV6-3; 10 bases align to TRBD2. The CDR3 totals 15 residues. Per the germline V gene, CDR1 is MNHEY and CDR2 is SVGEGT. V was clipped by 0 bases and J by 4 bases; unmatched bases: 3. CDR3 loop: CASSYSLAGDYEQYF. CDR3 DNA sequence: TGTGCCAGCAGTTACTCGCTAGCGGGGGATTACGAGCAGTACTTC.

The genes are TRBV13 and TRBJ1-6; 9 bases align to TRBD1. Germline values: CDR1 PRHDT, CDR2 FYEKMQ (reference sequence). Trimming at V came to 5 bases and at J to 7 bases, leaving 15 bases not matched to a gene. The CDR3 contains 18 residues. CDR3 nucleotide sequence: TGTGCCAGCAGCCCGAGGGTAGTGGGACAGGGCGGAAATTCACCCCTCCACTTT. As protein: CASSPRVVGQGGNSPLHF.

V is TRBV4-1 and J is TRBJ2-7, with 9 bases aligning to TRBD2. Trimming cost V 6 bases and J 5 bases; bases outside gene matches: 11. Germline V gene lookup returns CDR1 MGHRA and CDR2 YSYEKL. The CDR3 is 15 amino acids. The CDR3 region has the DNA TGCGCCAGCAGTAATTGGGTAGCGGGAGTACACGAGCAGTACTTC. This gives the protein CASSNWVAGVHEQYF.

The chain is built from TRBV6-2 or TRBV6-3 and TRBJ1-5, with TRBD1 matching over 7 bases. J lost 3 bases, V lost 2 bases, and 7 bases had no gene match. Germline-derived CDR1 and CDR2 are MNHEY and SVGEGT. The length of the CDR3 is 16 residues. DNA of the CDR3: TGTGCCAGCAGTTACCGGTCAGGGGGGCACAATCAGCCCCAGCATTTT. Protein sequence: CASSYRSGGHNQPQHF.

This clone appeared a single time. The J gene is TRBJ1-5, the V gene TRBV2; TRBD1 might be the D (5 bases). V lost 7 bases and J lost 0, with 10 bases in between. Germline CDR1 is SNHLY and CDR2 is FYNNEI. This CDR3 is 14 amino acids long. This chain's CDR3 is CASKMTDSNQPQHF. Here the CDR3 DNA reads TGTGCCAGCAAGATGACAGATAGCAATCAGCCCCAGCATTTT.

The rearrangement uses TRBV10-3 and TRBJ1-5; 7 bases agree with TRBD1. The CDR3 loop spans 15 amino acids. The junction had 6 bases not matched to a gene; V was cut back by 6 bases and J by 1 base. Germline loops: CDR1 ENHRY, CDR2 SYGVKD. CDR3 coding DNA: TGTGCCATCAGCACGGGACAGTCAAGCAATCAGCCCCAGCATTTT. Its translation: CAISTGQSSNQPQHF.

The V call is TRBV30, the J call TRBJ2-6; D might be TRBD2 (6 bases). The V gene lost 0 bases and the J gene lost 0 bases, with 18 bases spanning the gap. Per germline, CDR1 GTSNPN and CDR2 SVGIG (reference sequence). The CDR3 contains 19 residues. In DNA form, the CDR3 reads TGTGCCTGGAGTGTACGGGAGACATATCGCCCCTCTGGGGCCAACGTCCTGACTTTC. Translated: CAWSVRETYRPSGANVLTF.

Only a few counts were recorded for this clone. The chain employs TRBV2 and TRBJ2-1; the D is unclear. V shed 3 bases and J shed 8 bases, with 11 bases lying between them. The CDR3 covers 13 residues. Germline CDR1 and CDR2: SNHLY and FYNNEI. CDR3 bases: TGTGCCAGCAGTGAGTTTCTGAGCGATGAGCAGTTCTTC. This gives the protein CASSEFLSDEQFF.

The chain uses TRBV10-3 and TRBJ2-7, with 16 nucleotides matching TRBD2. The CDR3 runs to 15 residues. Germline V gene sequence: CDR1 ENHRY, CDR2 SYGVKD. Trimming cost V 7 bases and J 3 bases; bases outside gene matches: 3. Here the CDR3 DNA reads TGTGCCATCAAGGGACTAGCGGGGGGGTTCTACGAGCAGTACTTC. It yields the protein CAIKGLAGGFYEQYF.

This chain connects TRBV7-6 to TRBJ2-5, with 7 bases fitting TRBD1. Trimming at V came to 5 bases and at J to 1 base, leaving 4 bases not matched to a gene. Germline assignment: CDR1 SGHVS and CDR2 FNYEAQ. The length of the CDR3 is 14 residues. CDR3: CASSNRGAQETQYF. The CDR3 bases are TGTGCCAGCAGCAACAGGGGAGCCCAAGAGACCCAGTACTTC.

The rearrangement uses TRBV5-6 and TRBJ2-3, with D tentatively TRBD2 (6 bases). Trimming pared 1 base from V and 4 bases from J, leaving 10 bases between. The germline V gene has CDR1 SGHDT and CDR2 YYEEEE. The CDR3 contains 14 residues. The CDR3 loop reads CASSLTGVADTQYF. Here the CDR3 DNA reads TGTGCCAGCAGCTTGACGGGGGTGGCAGATACGCAGTATTTT. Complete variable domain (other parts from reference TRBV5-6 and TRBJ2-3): DAGVTQSPTHLIKTRGQQVTLRCSPKSGHDTVSWYQQALGQGPQFIFQYYEEEERQRGNFPDRFSGHQFPNYSSELNVNALLLGDSALYLCASSLTGVADTQYFGPGTRLTVL.